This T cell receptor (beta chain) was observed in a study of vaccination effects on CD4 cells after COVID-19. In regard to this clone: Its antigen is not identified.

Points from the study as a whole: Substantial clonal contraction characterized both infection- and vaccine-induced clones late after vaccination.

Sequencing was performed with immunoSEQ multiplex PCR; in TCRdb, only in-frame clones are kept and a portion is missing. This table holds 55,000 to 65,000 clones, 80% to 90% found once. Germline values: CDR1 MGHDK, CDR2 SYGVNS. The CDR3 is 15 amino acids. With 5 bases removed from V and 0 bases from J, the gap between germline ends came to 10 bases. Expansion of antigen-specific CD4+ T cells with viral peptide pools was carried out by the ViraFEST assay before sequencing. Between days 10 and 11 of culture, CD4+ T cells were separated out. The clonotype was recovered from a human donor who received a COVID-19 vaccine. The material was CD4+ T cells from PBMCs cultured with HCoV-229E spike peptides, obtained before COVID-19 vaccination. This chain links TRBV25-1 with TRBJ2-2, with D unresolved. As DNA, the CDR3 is TGTGCCAGCAGTCGTATAATTGCGAACACCGGGGAGCTGTTTTTT. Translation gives CASSRIIANTGELFF.